Presented here are 21 T cell receptor beta chains from one specimen sequenced in a study of radiation and T cells in renal cell carcinoma. Assay: immunoSEQ multiplex PCR; the TCRdb copy retains only in-frame clones and omits some. The sample has over 15,000 clones, 55% to 75% seen once; the top ten hold 9.7%. The treatment: treatment-naive control, cytoreductive nephrectomy. This specimen consisted of tumor tissue, obtained from a patient whose treatment was nephrectomy without radiotherapy. The receptors shown here come from a man aged 40-50 years with renal cell carcinoma.

This chain uses TRBV10-3 with TRBJ2-3; D not resolved. The CDR3 runs 11 residues. Germline loops: CDR1 ENHRY, CDR2 SYGVKD. The germline V and J ends were trimmed by 4 bases and 2 bases, with 1 base remaining between them. The CDR3 region has the DNA TGTGCCATCAGTGTCACAGATACGCAGTATTTT. Residues: CAISVTDTQYF.

This sequence joins TRBV7-8 and TRBJ2-3, with 9 bases lining up with TRBD2. The germline V gene encodes CDR1 SGHVS and CDR2 FQNEAQ. V shed 5 bases and J 4 bases; nucleotides not matched to a gene: 7. The CDR3 contains 15 residues. CDR3 residues: CASSPRGGGPDTQYF. CDR3 DNA sequence: TGTGCCAGCAGCCCGCGGGGGGGAGGTCCAGATACGCAGTATTTT.

This chain connects TRBV10-3 to TRBJ2-7; D is perhaps TRBD2 (5 bases). V was clipped by 0 bases and J by 7 bases, with 13 bases between them. The CDR3 runs to 14 residues. Germline V gene sequence: CDR1 ENHRY, CDR2 SYGVKD. The CDR3 reads CAISESGRGYEQYF. CDR3 sequence (DNA): TGTGCCATCAGTGAGTCGGGGAGAGGGTATGAGCAGTACTTC.

This chain connects TRBV15 to TRBJ1-1, with TRBD1 as a possible D gene (5 bases). This CDR3 comprises 14 residues. Per the germline V gene, CDR1 is LNHNV and CDR2 is YYDKDF (reference sequence). The germline V and J ends were trimmed by 2 bases and 1 base, with 8 bases remaining between them. The CDR3 bases are TGTGCCACCAGCAGATCCGGGGGGAACACTGAAGCTTTCTTT. It yields the protein CATSRSGGNTEAFF. The full variable domain, completed using reference TRBV15 and TRBJ1-1, is DAMVIQNPRYQVTQFGKPVTLSCSQTLNHNVMYWYQQKSSQAPKLLFHYYDKDFNNEADTPDNFQSRRPNTSFCFLDIRSPGLGDTAMYLCATSRSGGNTEAFFGQGTRLTVV.

The rearrangement joins TRBV2 to TRBJ2-1; 7 nucleotides agree with TRBD2. CDR1 is SNHLY, CDR2 FYNNEI, per germline. With 1 base clipped from V and 4 bases from J, the junction kept 7 bases outside the gene matches. The CDR3 contains 16 residues. CDR3 amino acids: CASSEETSSVYNEQFF. The DNA for the CDR3 is TGTGCCAGCAGTGAAGAGACTAGCTCTGTATACAATGAGCAGTTCTTC.

By share, this clone counts as medium-sized. The chain is built from TRBV6-4 and TRBJ2-3, with unresolved D. Germline V lookup: CDR1 MRHNA, CDR2 SNTAGT. The V end lost 0 bases, the J end lost 6 bases, and 7 bases lay between the germline ends. The CDR3 is 13 residues long. The CDR3 reads CASSDSGVDTQYF. CDR3 sequence (DNA): TGTGCCAGCAGTGACTCAGGCGTGGATACGCAGTATTTT.

The V call is TRBV2, the J call TRBJ1-5, with a weak D call TRBD1 (6 bases). Between the trimmed V and J ends, which lost 6 bases and 1 base, there was a span of 16 bases. The V gene's germline CDR1 is SNHLY and CDR2 FYNNEI. The CDR3 has 16 amino acids. The CDR3 loop is CASSPRQARSNQPQHF. Here the CDR3 DNA reads TGTGCCAGCAGCCCTCGACAGGCGAGGAGCAATCAGCCCCAGCATTTT.

V is TRBV5-4 and J is TRBJ1-2; D is ambiguous. Germline V lookup: CDR1 SGHNT, CDR2 YYREEE (reference sequence). Trimming shortened V by 1 base and J by 6 bases, and 10 bases separated the two germline ends. CDR3 length: 13 residues. The CDR3 bases are TGTGCCAGCAGCTTGTCAGCTTTCGATGGCTACACCTTC. This codes for CASSLSAFDGYTF.

The chain carries TRBV6-1 and TRBJ2-7, with D possibly matching TRBD1 (7 bases). CDR3 length: 16 residues. The V gene lost 2 bases and the J gene lost 5 bases, with 19 bases spanning the gap. Per germline, CDR1 MNHNS and CDR2 SASEGT. This CDR3 reads CASSEPGGPRTHEQYF. The CDR3 DNA follows: TGTGCCAGCAGTGAACCAGGGGGGCCAAGGACCCACGAGCAGTACTTC.

The chain links TRBV5-8 to TRBJ1-3; D perhaps matches TRBD1 (5 bases). CDR3 length: 16 residues. Trimming cost V 4 bases and J 0 bases, with 14 bases left between them. CDR1 SGHTS and CDR2 YDEGEE come from the germline V gene. CDR3 DNA sequence: TGTGCCAGCAGCCCCGGGACCATCATCTCTGGAAACACCATATATTTT. It yields the protein CASSPGTIISGNTIYF. Drawing the rest from reference TRBV5-8 and TRBJ1-3, the complete variable domain is EAGVTQSPTHLIKTRGQQATLRCSPISGHTSVYWYQQALGLGLQFLLWYDEGEERNRGNFPPRFSGRQFPNYSSELNVNALELEDSALYLCASSPGTIISGNTIYFGEGSWLTVV.

The V gene is TRBV19, the J gene TRBJ1-2; a weak D match, TRBD1 (5 bases). Germline CDR1 LNHDA, CDR2 SQIVND (reference sequence). Trimming took 5 bases from V and 8 from J, leaving 15 bases between them. This CDR3 region has 13 residues. In DNA form, the CDR3 reads TGTGCCAGTAGTTTCGGGACGGGTAGGGGCTACACCTTC. Its protein product is CASSFGTGRGYTF.

The rearrangement uses TRBV9 and TRBJ2-1; TRBD2 matches at 7 bases. J lost 6 bases, V lost 2 bases, and 8 bases had no gene match. The length of the CDR3 is 15 residues. Germline CDR1 reads SGDLS; CDR2 reads YYNGEE. CDR3 sequence reads: CASSVDPGEGNEQFF. The DNA for the CDR3 is TGTGCCAGCAGCGTTGACCCCGGGGAGGGCAATGAGCAGTTCTTC.

This chain joins TRBV27 and TRBJ2-1; D may match TRBD1 or TRBD2 (5 bases each). V gave up 4 bases and J gave up 0 bases, with 16 bases separating them. The CDR3 has 17 residues. In germline, CDR1 is MNHEY, CDR2 SMNVEV (reference sequence). The CDR3 nucleotides read TGTGCCAGCAGTTCCTTGCCGGGACGGAGCTCCTACAATGAGCAGTTCTTC. It is translated as CASSSLPGRSSYNEQFF.

This clone was observed a few times. The chain links TRBV6-1 to TRBJ1-3; tentative D call: TRBD1 (5 bases). This CDR3 is 14 amino acids long. Germline values: CDR1 MNHNS, CDR2 SASEGT. V lost 9 bases and J 6 bases, leaving 18 bases between the germline ends. CDR3 sequence (DNA): TGTGCCAGTAGCACCGGGGGTGGGGTAAACACCATATATTTT. Its protein product is CASSTGGGVNTIYF.

The V call is TRBV7-8, the J call TRBJ2-1; TRBD2 matches 12 bases. V lost 5 bases to trimming and J lost 6 bases; unmatched junction nucleotides: 8. The CDR3 covers 16 residues. Germline V gene sequence: CDR1 SGHVS, CDR2 FQNEAQ. The CDR3 DNA follows: TGTGCCAGCAGCACTCCCCTAGCGGGGGGGGCCAATGAGCAGTTCTTC. Its translation is CASSTPLAGGANEQFF.

This rearrangement joins TRBV6-1 to TRBJ1-5; D perhaps matches TRBD1 (5 bases). Germline lookup yields CDR1 MNHNS and CDR2 SASEGT. The V and J ends lost 4 bases and 4 bases respectively, with 17 bases between them. The CDR3 runs 16 residues. This chain's CDR3 is CASSAIKTATNQPQHF. The CDR3 region has the DNA TGTGCCAGCAGTGCCATAAAGACAGCTACAAATCAGCCCCAGCATTTT.

This clone was recorded a few times. The rearrangement joins TRBV30 to TRBJ2-5; TRBD2 matches at 9 bases. The CDR3 has 13 residues. Germline CDR1 is GTSNPN and CDR2 is SVGIG (reference sequence). J was trimmed by 11 bases and V by 5 bases; bases with no gene match: 12. Written as DNA, the CDR3 is TGTGCCTGGGCCCCAAAAGGACTAGCGAAGCAGTACTTC. Amino acids: CAWAPKGLAKQYF.

The chain combines TRBV4-1 with TRBJ1-4; 8 bases line up with TRBD1. Germline loops: CDR1 MGHRA, CDR2 YSYEKL. The CDR3 has 16 residues. V shed 3 bases, J shed 7 bases, and the junction held 10 bases outside the gene matches. Here the CDR3 DNA reads TGCGCCAGCAGCCACGGACAGGGAATAACGGGTGAAAAACTGTTTTTT. It codes for CASSHGQGITGEKLFF.

This clone showed up just once. The rearrangement links TRBV10-3 to TRBJ1-4, with D uncertain. In germline, CDR1 is ENHRY, CDR2 SYGVKD. The CDR3 sequence is 14 residues long. Trimming left V 6 bases short and J 3 bases short, with 11 bases between. CDR3 in amino acids: CAISPGFSNEKLFF. Here the CDR3 DNA reads TGTGCCATCAGCCCCGGTTTCTCTAATGAAAAACTGTTTTTT.

This clone has just a few counts. The J gene is TRBJ2-1, the V gene TRBV28; 7 positions match TRBD2. The trim removed 3 bases at V and 0 bases at J, leaving 5 bases unmatched. Germline-derived CDR1 and CDR2 are MDHEN and SYDVKM. CDR3 length: 16 residues. CDR3 nucleotide sequence: TGTGCCAGCAGTTTGGAGGGCGGGAGCTCCTACAATGAGCAGTTCTTC. Its protein is CASSLEGGSSYNEQFF.

This rearrangement joins TRBV6-1 to TRBJ1-2, with D possibly matching TRBD1 (5 bases). V was shortened by 7 bases and J by 3 bases, with 12 bases between the two germline ends. The CDR3 runs to 13 residues. Per the germline V gene, CDR1 is MNHNS and CDR2 is SASEGT. CDR3 protein: CASTRDGDYGYTF. The CDR3 DNA follows: TGTGCCAGCACTCGGGACGGAGACTATGGCTACACCTTC.